This T cell receptor beta chain was captured by sequencing in a study of T cell responses to AZD1222 COVID-19 vaccine. Study overall: Combined were second doses at about 4 or about 12 weeks. Study-level points and caveats: Receipt of two AZD1222 doses was followed by a rise in Spike-specific TCR breadth and depth. Donors skewed white British and female; clonal diversity was possibly underestimated. Just a handful of AZD1222 recipients tested seropositive at baseline.

Method: immunoSEQ multiplex PCR; TCRdb's copy keeps in-frame clones and lacks some. Among 55,000 to 80,000 clones listed, 84% were seen once. V dropped 2 bases and J dropped 9 bases, with 10 bases sitting between them. Germline V lookup: CDR1 MDHEN, CDR2 SYDVKM. This CDR3 region has 12 residues. In the case of this clone: Antigen specificity is unknown.

The starting material was peripheral blood, obtained on day 0 of AZD1222 vaccination. The sequence was collected from an adult in good health. The rearrangement links TRBV28 to TRBJ1-1; no clear D gene. For the CDR3, the DNA is TGTGCCAGCAGTTTACTCGGACCCCAAGCTTTCTTT. Translating gives CASSLLGPQAFF.